Given below is one T cell receptor beta chain in context. Its antigen is as yet unknown. CD45RO-negative CD8 cells positively selected for CCR7 made up the naive population, which excluded terminally differentiated effector memory CD45RA+ cells. This sample was taken from a study of shared clonotypes between healthy human individuals. General study findings and limits: Sampling covered nothing but blood. Tissue TCR repertoires likely differ from those found in blood. Memory subsets generally showed lower estimated richness than naive subsets. Clonotypes that were shared across four donors made up around 5% of naive CD4 clonotypes.

Germline values: CDR1 SNHLY, CDR2 FYNNEI. Trimming removed 2 bases from V and 6 bases from J, with 9 bases in between. This CDR3 contains 13 residues. Researchers ran the assay at a deep level. Here immunoSEQ multiplex PCR was the method, and the copy in TCRdb shows in-frame clones only, minus some. The table records fewer than 800,000 clones, roughly nine tenths of them present only once. This TCR was recovered from a man younger than 45 in good health. The specimen sequenced was naive CD8+ T cells sorted from blood. The V gene is TRBV2, the J gene TRBJ2-3, with D uncertain. CDR3 region: CASSETVWDTQYF. The CDR3 DNA reads TGTGCCAGCAGTGAAACGGTGTGGGATACGCAGTATTTT.